The 18 T cell receptor beta chains listed next were all sequenced from one sample in a study of T cell changes during pregnancy in multiple sclerosis. Only in-frame clones appear in the TCRdb table, and some are missing; sequencing was by immunoSEQ multiplex PCR. The sample yields approximately 48,000 clones, 94% seen once. Here the sequenced sample was CD4+ T cells from peripheral blood mononuclear cells, taken in the second trimester of pregnancy. Receptor source: a female donor with multiple sclerosis, enrolled in a pregnancy study.

About this clone: Germline and junction disagree at one end, which may indicate a read error. The chain couples TRBV7-7 to TRBJ2-7; 8 bases line up with TRBD1. This CDR3 is 14 amino acids long. The germline V gene has CDR1 SSHAT and CDR2 FNYEAQ (reference sequence). As DNA, the CDR3 is TGTGCTAGCAGCTTAATCGGACAGGGTGGCGAGCAGTACTTC. Protein sequence: CASSLIGQGGEQYF.

CDR3 nucleotide sequence: TGCGCCAGCAGCGGGGGGACAGGGGGCACTGAAGCTTTCTTT. Protein sequence: CASSGGTGGTEAFF. The rearrangement uses TRBV5-1 and TRBJ1-1; 11 bases map to TRBD1. V lost 4 bases, J lost 4 bases, and 3 bases stayed unmatched. CDR1 and CDR2 (germline): SGHRS, YFSETQ. CDR3 length: 14 residues.

The rearrangement links TRBV15 to TRBJ1-1; TRBD1 agrees at 9 bases. V shed 0 bases, J shed 4 bases, and the junction held 12 bases outside the gene matches. This CDR3 comprises 18 residues. Germline CDR1 is LNHNV and CDR2 is YYDKDF (reference sequence). In DNA form, the CDR3 reads TGTGCCACCAGCAGAGAGGCCCCCGGGACAGGGTATTCCACTGAAGCTTTCTTT. It specifies CATSREAPGTGYSTEAFF.

V usage is TRBV5-6 and J usage is TRBJ2-5; D perhaps matches TRBD1 (7 bases). The CDR3 contains 14 residues. Germline V lookup: CDR1 SGHDT, CDR2 YYEEEE. The V gene lost 1 base and the J gene lost 5 bases, with 12 bases spanning the gap. CDR3: CASSLTPGGETQYF. The CDR3 nucleotides read TGTGCCAGCAGCTTGACGCCAGGGGGGGAGACCCAGTACTTC.

The gene calls are TRBV6-5 and TRBJ2-2; 8 bases are shared with TRBD1. The CDR3 extends over 14 amino acids. The germline CDR1 and CDR2 sequences are MNHEY and SVGAGI. After removal of 8 bases from V and 6 bases from J, the junction contained 8 bases not matched to a gene. The CDR3 DNA reads TGTGCCAGCTGGCAGGGGGCGCCCGCCGGGGAGCTGTTTTTT. Encoded protein: CASWQGAPAGELFF.

This clone was seen only once. The chain uses TRBV9 and TRBJ1-1, with D unresolved. Trimming took off 1 base at V and 0 bases at J, with 4 bases between the two ends. The CDR3 totals 13 residues. Germline V lookup: CDR1 SGDLS, CDR2 YYNGEE. The CDR3: CASSVRMNTEAFF. CDR3 DNA: TGTGCCAGCAGCGTACGTATGAACACTGAAGCTTTCTTT.

The V call is TRBV7-2, the J call TRBJ2-3; the D is unclear. This CDR3 contains 12 residues. Trimming removed 5 bases at V and 2 bases at J, with 5 bases between. Germline V CDR1 and CDR2: SGHTA, FQGNSA. CDR3 loop: CASSPNTDTQYF. CDR3 nucleotides: TGTGCCAGCAGCCCCAACACAGATACGCAGTATTTT.

The chain employs TRBV29-1 and TRBJ2-2; 14 positions agree with TRBD2. This CDR3 is 16 amino acids long. Germline V lookup: CDR1 SQVTM, CDR2 ANQGSEA. V trimming: 6 bases; J trimming: 3 bases; junction bases outside the gene matches: 6. The CDR3 nucleotides are TGCAGCGTCCTGGGACTAGCGGGGGAGGACACCGGGGAGCTGTTTTTT. As protein: CSVLGLAGEDTGELFF.

The rearrangement joins TRBV28 to TRBJ1-2, with 7 bases aligning to TRBD1. Trimming removed 11 bases from V and 8 bases from J; junction bases left unmatched: 20. Germline loops: CDR1 MDHEN, CDR2 SYDVKM. The CDR3 spans 15 residues. The DNA of the CDR3 is TGTGCCGTCGGACACGGGAACAGGGGTTCAAGAGGCTACACCTTC. This encodes CAVGHGNRGSRGYTF.

J is TRBJ1-2 and V is TRBV6-5; unclear D gene. Germline CDR1 and CDR2: MNHEY and SVGAGI. CDR3 length equals 13 residues. The V gene lost 2 bases and the J gene lost 8 bases, with 12 bases spanning the gap. CDR3: CASSYGEVEGYTF. CDR3 in DNA: TGTGCCAGCAGTTACGGAGAGGTGGAGGGCTACACCTTC.

This clone appeared once. The chain joins TRBV7-3 to TRBJ2-1; 11 nucleotides agree with TRBD2. V lost 7 bases and J lost 9; bases outside the gene matches: 8. CDR3 length equals 14 residues. CDR1 is SGHTA, CDR2 FQGTGA, per germline. The CDR3 here is CASTVAGGRGEQFF. The CDR3 DNA follows: TGTGCCAGCACTGTAGCGGGGGGGCGGGGTGAGCAGTTCTTC.

The rearrangement links TRBV9 to TRBJ2-1; 8 bases agree with TRBD2. Germline V CDR1 and CDR2: SGDLS, YYNGEE. The ends lost 4 bases at V and 8 bases at J; junction bases unmatched: 14. The CDR3 is 16 amino acids. The CDR3, as DNA: TGTGCCAGCAGCCCCAGACCGGGGGGGCCGTCGGATGAGCAGTTCTTC. Translation: CASSPRPGGPSDEQFF.

The chain carries TRBV7-2 and TRBJ1-2; D is perhaps TRBD1 (5 bases). V was trimmed by 2 bases and J by 6 bases, leaving 10 bases between them. Germline V gene lookup returns CDR1 SGHTA and CDR2 FQGNSA. This CDR3 is 13 amino acids long. The CDR3 here is CASSLSGMDGYTF. The CDR3, as DNA: TGTGCCAGCAGCTTATCAGGGATGGATGGCTACACCTTC.

This clone was seen a single time. The V gene is TRBV30, the J gene TRBJ2-5, with 12 bases fitting TRBD1. From germline, CDR1 is GTSNPN and CDR2 SVGIG (reference sequence). CDR3 length: 14 residues. The trim removed 3 bases at V and 4 bases at J, leaving 3 bases unmatched. The CDR3 is CAWSGTGGRETQYF. The DNA of the CDR3 is TGTGCCTGGAGCGGGACAGGGGGCAGAGAGACCCAGTACTTC.

The V call is TRBV6-5, the J call TRBJ1-2; tentative D call: TRBD1 (6 bases). CDR1 is MNHEY, CDR2 SVGAGI, per germline. V lost 6 bases to trimming and J lost 4 bases, with 18 bases between them. This CDR3 contains 15 residues. The CDR3 loop reads CASRSGRGGGYGYTF. For the CDR3, the DNA is TGTGCCAGCAGATCGGGACGAGGGGGTGGCTATGGCTACACCTTC.

The chain employs TRBV2 and TRBJ1-5; TRBD1 aligns across 10 bases. CDR3 length: 14 residues. From germline, CDR1 is SNHLY and CDR2 FYNNEI. The junction had 4 bases not matched to a gene; V was cut back by 4 bases and J by 7 bases. CDR3 sequence reads: CASSGQGAGQPQHF. DNA for the CDR3: TGTGCCAGCAGTGGACAGGGGGCAGGACAGCCCCAGCATTTT.

This chain uses TRBV7-2 with TRBJ1-5, with TRBD1 as a possible D gene (6 bases). Germline V CDR1 and CDR2: SGHTA, FQGNSA. This CDR3 has 14 amino acids. Trimming cost V 5 bases and J 5 bases, with 13 bases left between them. The CDR3 nucleotides read TGTGCCAGCAGCATAACAGGGTTTGATCAGCCCCAGCATTTT. Its protein product is CASSITGFDQPQHF.

The chain carries TRBV2 and TRBJ1-4; TRBD1 matches 9 bases. V shed 7 bases and J 5 bases; nucleotides not matched to a gene: 2. The germline CDR1 and CDR2 sequences are SNHLY and FYNNEI. The CDR3 is 13 amino acids. The CDR3 spells CASKQGANEKLFF. The CDR3 region has the DNA TGTGCCAGCAAACAGGGGGCGAATGAAAAACTGTTTTTT.